Reported below is one T cell receptor beta chain. A second PCR of roughly 7 to 11 cycles used a sample-barcoded 5' primer and a J-beta primer mix. A single record per CDR3 protein comes from TCRdb applying MiXCR to the 5' RACE reads. This sample has some 930,000 distinct CDR3 sequences, with under 35% found just once. With 9 bases removed from V and 1 base from J, the gap between germline ends came to 12 bases. CDR1 is MDHEN, CDR2 SYDVKM, per germline. This CDR3 contains 13 residues. This entry comes from a study of blood T cells in healthy people across ages. Across the whole study: Per two T cells, template switching captured roughly one barcoded beta molecule.

These data also featured in a second study, about T cells of mothers and their children. That work contributes: Extraction yielded RNA that went, in full, into cDNA synthesis at around 1.5 ug per 15 ul. Per child, around 3 million TCR beta CDR3 reads were obtained, against over 10 million per mother.

V is TRBV28 and J is TRBJ2-5; unclear D gene. The sequence was obtained from a woman aged 35 to 49 in good health. Sample: blood. The CDR3 DNA is TGTGCCAGTGCGAAGGGTTTCCAAGAGACCCAGTACTTC. This translates into CASAKGFQETQYF.